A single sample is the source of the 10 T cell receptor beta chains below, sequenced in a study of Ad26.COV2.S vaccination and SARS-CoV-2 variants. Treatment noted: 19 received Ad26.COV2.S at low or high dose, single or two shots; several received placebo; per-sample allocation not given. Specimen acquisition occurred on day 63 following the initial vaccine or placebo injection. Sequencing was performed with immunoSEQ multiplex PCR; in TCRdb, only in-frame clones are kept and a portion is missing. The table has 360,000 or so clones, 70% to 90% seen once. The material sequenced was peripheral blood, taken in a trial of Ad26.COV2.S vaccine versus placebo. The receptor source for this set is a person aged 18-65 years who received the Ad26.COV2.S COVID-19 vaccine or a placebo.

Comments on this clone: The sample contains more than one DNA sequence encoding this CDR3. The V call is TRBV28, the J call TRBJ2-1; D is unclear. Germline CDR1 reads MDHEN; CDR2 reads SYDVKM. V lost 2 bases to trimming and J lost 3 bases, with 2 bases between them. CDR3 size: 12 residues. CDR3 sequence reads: CASSLGYNEQFF. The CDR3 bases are TGTGCCAGCAGTTTAGGCTACAATGAGCAGTTCTTC.

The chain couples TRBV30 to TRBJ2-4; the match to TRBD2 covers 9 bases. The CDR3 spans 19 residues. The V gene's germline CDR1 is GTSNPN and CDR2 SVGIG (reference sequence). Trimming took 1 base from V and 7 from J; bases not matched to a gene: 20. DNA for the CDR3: TGTGCCTGGAGTGCAGTACGGACTAGCGAGAGGACCCCAAGGAACATTCAGTACTTC. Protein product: CAWSAVRTSERTPRNIQYF.

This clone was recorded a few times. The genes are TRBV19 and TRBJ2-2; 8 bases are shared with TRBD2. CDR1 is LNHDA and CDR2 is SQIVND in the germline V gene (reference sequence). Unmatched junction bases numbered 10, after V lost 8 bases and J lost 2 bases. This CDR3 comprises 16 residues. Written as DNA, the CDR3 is TGTGCCAGTCGAAAACTAGCGGACCCTAACACCGGGGAGCTGTTTTTT. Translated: CASRKLADPNTGELFF.

The CDR3 nucleotides are TGTGCCCGGGCCCGAGCGGGAACCACAGATACGCAGTATTTT. Residues: CARARAGTTDTQYF. The rearrangement joins TRBV30 to TRBJ2-3; 7 bases align to TRBD2. J lost 2 bases, V lost 8 bases, and 10 bases had no gene match. This CDR3 region has 14 residues. Germline loops: CDR1 GTSNPN, CDR2 SVGIG (reference sequence).

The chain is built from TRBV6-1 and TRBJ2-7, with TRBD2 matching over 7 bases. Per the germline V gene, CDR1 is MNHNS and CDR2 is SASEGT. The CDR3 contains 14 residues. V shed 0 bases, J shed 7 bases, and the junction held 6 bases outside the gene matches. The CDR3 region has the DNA TGTGCCAGCAGTGAAGCGCCCGGGCGGGGGGAGCAGTACTTC. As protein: CASSEAPGRGEQYF.

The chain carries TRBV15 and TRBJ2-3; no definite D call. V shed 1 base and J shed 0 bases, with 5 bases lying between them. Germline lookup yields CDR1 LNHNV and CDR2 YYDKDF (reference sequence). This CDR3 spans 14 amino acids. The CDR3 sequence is CATSRGESTDTQYF. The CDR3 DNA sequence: TGTGCCACCAGCAGAGGCGAGAGCACAGATACGCAGTATTTT.

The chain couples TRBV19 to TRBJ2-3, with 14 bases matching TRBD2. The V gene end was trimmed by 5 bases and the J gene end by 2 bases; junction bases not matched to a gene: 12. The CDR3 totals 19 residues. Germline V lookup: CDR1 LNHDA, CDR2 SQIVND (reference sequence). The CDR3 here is CASSSDGTSGSGDTDTQYF. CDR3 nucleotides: TGTGCCAGTAGTTCGGACGGGACTAGCGGGAGTGGAGACACAGATACGCAGTATTTT.

The CDR3 sequence is CAWRVDRAYGYTF. The CDR3 region has the DNA TGTGCCTGGAGAGTGGACAGGGCCTATGGCTACACCTTC. V and J are TRBV30 and TRBJ1-2; 8 nucleotides line up with TRBD1. Trimming at V came to 3 bases and at J to 4 bases, leaving 4 bases not matched to a gene. The CDR3 is 13 residues long. Germline loops: CDR1 GTSNPN, CDR2 SVGIG (reference sequence).

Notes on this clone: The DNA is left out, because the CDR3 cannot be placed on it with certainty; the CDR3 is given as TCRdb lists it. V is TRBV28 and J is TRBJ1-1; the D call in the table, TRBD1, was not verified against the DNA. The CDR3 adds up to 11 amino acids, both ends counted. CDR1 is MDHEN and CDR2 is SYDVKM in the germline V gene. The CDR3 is CASSGVPEAFF.

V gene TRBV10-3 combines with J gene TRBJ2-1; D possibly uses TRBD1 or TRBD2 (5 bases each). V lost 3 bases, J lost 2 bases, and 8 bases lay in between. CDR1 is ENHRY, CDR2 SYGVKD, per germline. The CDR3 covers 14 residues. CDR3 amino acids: CAISDTGPYNEQFF. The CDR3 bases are TGTGCCATCAGTGACACGGGGCCCTACAATGAGCAGTTCTTC.